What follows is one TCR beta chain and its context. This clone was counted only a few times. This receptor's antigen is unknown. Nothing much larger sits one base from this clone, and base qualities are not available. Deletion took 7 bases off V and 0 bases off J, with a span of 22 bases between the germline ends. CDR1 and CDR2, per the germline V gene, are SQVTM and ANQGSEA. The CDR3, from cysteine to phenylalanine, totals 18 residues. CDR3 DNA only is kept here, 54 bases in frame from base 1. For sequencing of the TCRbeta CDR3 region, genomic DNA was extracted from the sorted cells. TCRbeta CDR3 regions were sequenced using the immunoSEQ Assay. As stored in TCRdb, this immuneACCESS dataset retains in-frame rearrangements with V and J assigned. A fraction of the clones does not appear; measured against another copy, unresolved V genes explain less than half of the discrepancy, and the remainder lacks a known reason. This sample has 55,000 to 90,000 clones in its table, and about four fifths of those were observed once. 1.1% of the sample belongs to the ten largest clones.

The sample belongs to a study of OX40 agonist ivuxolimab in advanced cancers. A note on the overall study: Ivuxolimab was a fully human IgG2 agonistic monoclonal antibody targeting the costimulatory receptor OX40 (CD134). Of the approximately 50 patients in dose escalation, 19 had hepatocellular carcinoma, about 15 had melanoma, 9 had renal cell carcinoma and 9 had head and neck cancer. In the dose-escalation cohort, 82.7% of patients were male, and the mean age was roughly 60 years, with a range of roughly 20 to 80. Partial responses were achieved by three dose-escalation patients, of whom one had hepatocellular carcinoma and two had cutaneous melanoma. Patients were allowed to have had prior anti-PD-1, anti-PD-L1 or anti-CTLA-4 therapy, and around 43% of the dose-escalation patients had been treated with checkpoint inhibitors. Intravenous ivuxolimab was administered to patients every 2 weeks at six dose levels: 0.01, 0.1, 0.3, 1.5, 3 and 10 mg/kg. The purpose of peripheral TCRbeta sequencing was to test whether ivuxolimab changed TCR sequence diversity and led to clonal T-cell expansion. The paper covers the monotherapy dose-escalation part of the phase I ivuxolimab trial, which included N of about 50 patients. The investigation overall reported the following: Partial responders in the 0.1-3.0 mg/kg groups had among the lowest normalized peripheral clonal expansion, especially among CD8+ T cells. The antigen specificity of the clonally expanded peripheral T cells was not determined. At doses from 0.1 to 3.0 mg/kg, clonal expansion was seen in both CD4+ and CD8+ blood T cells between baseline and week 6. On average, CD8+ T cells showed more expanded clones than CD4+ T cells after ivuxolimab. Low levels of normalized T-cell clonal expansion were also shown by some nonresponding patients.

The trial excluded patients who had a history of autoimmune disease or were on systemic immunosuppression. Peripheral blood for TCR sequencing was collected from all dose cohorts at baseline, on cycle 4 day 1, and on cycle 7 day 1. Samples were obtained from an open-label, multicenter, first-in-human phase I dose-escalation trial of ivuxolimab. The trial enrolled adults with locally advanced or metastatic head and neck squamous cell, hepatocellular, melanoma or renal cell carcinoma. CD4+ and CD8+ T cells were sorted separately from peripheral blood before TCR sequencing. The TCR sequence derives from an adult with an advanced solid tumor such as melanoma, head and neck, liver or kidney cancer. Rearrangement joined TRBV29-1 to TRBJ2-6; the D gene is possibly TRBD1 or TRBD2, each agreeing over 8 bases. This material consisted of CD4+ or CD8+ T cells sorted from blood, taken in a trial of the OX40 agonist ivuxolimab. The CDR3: CSARGGTGRGSGANVLTF. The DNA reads TGCAGCGCCCGGGGGGGGACAGGAAGGGGCTCTGGGGCCAACGTCCTGACTTTC.